This T cell receptor beta chain was sequenced in a study of CD8+ T cells in alopecia areata. This CDR3 region has 13 residues. Germline V gene data show CDR1 as SGHAT and CDR2 as FQNNGV. The germline V and J ends were trimmed by 5 bases and 5 bases, with 13 bases remaining between them. RNA extraction and reverse transcription yielded cDNA as sequencing template. Measured with immunoSEQ multiplex PCR; TCRdb has only the in-frame clones, and not every one. The sample shows over 100,000 clones, 49% of them seen only once. Both peripheral blood and punch biopsies of lesional scalp skin were obtained from patients who had alopecia areata.

The sequencing here drew on CD8+ T cells sorted from blood, taken at week 0. The sequence was obtained from a human donor with alopecia areata. The rearrangement uses TRBV11-2 and TRBJ2-7, with D tentatively TRBD1 or TRBD2 (5 bases each). The CDR3 DNA reads TGTGCCAGCAGCCCGGGGACCCAGCACGAGCAGTACTTC. It encodes CASSPGTQHEQYF.